Below are 23 T cell receptor beta chains sequenced from a single sample in a study of shared clonotypes between healthy human individuals. Profiling relied on immunoSEQ multiplex PCR, and the TCRdb table lists in-frame clones only, not all of them. The sample yields about 600,000 clones, 98% seen once. CD45RO-negative, CCR7-positively selected cells formed the naive CD8 fraction, excluding terminally differentiated effector memory CD45RA+ cells. The sequencing sample was made of naive CD8+ T cells sorted from blood. The receptors come from a man aged 30 to 39 in good health.

This rearrangement joins TRBV29-1 to TRBJ2-1, with TRBD2 identical over 10 bases. Germline V gene lookup returns CDR1 SQVTM and CDR2 ANQGSEA. The ends lost 6 bases at V and 6 bases at J; junction bases unmatched: 8. The CDR3 spans 14 residues. The CDR3 DNA reads TGCAGCGTCGCCCGACTAGCGGGCTTCAATGAGCAGTTCTTC. Translated, it gives CSVARLAGFNEQFF.

CDR3 nucleotides: TGTGCCACGTCGGACGACCGGGGATACGAGCAGTACTTC. It codes for CATSDDRGYEQYF. The gene calls are TRBV10-3 and TRBJ2-7; tentatively, D is TRBD2 (5 bases). This CDR3 region has 13 residues. Germline V lookup: CDR1 ENHRY, CDR2 SYGVKD. Trimming removed 10 bases at V and 4 bases at J, with 17 bases between.

The count of this clone is one. The chain's CDR3 is CATVSYNEQFF. The DNA for the CDR3 is TGTGCCACCGTATCCTACAATGAGCAGTTCTTC. The V gene is TRBV5-4, the J gene TRBJ2-1; D uncertain. Germline values: CDR1 SGHNT, CDR2 YYREEE (reference sequence). V shed 9 bases and J shed 1 base, with 5 bases lying between them. CDR3 length: 11 amino acids.

V usage is TRBV7-9 and J usage is TRBJ1-4, with a weak D call TRBD1 (6 bases). CDR3 size: 16 residues. Germline-derived CDR1 and CDR2 are SEHNR and FQNEAQ (reference sequence). With 5 bases removed from V and 8 bases from J, the gap between germline ends came to 21 bases. CDR3 in DNA: TGTGCCAGCAGCCGGCGAGGCCAAGGGGGAAAGGAAAAACTGTTTTTT. Amino acids: CASSRRGQGGKEKLFF.

The genes are TRBV6-6 and TRBJ1-1; D possibly corresponds to TRBD1 (6 bases). This CDR3 has 12 residues. Germline-derived CDR1 and CDR2 are MNHNY and SVGAGI (reference sequence). V shed 0 bases and J shed 10 bases, with 9 bases lying between them. In DNA form, the CDR3 reads TGTGCCAGCAGTTACTCGGGGGGGGCAGCTTTCTTT. It codes for CASSYSGGAAFF.

The chain links TRBV4-1 to TRBJ2-7, with D tentatively TRBD1 (5 bases). The CDR3 runs to 15 residues. Germline V gene sequence: CDR1 MGHRA, CDR2 YSYEKL. V was shortened by 1 base and J by 4 bases, with 14 bases between the two germline ends. The CDR3 DNA sequence: TGCGCCAGCAGCCAAGGGCAGGGAAAAGCATACGAGCAGTACTTC. Translation gives CASSQGQGKAYEQYF.

The chain combines TRBV28 with TRBJ1-1; 7 positions match TRBD1. The CDR3 has 15 residues. The trim removed 4 bases at V and 7 bases at J, leaving 12 bases unmatched. Germline V lookup: CDR1 MDHEN, CDR2 SYDVKM. The CDR3 loop reads CASSSDRVAHYEAFF. The CDR3, as DNA: TGTGCCAGCAGTTCAGACAGGGTAGCCCATTATGAAGCTTTCTTT.

The chain links TRBV6-4 to TRBJ1-5; possibly TRBD1 for D (6 bases). The CDR3 totals 13 residues. CDR1 and CDR2 (germline): MRHNA, SNTAGT. The V and J ends lost 8 bases and 7 bases respectively, with 15 bases between them. The CDR3 protein is CASSRGPFQPQHF. CDR3 nucleotide sequence: TGTGCCAGCTCCCGGGGGCCCTTCCAGCCCCAGCATTTT.

The CDR3 bases are TGTGCCAGCAGTTACGACGACAGGGGGCCCCACGAGCAGTACTTC. This translates into CASSYDDRGPHEQYF. The J gene is TRBJ2-7, the V gene TRBV6-6; 10 bases align to TRBD1. Germline CDR1 reads MNHNY; CDR2 reads SVGAGI (reference sequence). The trim removed 2 bases at V and 5 bases at J, leaving 6 bases unmatched. The CDR3 extends over 15 amino acids.

V usage is TRBV7-8 and J usage is TRBJ2-7; 12 bases fit TRBD2. Germline CDR1 SGHVS, CDR2 FQNEAQ. J was trimmed by 7 bases and V by 1 base; bases with no gene match: 5. CDR3 length equals 15 residues. The CDR3, as DNA: TGTGCCAGCAGCTTAGAGGCTAGCGGGAGGGTTGAGCAGTACTTC. It codes for CASSLEASGRVEQYF.

This chain uses TRBV27 with TRBJ1-1; tentatively, D is TRBD1 (6 bases). The CDR3 covers 16 residues. The ends were cut back, 0 bases at V and 4 bases at J, with 15 bases in the middle. CDR1 is MNHEY, CDR2 SMNVEV, per germline (reference sequence). The CDR3 loop reads CASSLSISGVGTEAFF. The CDR3 DNA is TGTGCCAGCAGTTTATCGATATCAGGGGTTGGCACTGAAGCTTTCTTT.

J is TRBJ2-7 and V is TRBV27; 8 bases line up with TRBD1. This CDR3 comprises 15 residues. V was clipped by 3 bases and J by 0 bases; unmatched bases: 4. Per germline, CDR1 MNHEY and CDR2 SMNVEV (reference sequence). The CDR3 nucleotides are TGTGCCAGCAGTTTGGGGACAGGTCGCTCCTACGAGCAGTACTTC. Translated, it gives CASSLGTGRSYEQYF.

The chain combines TRBV5-1 with TRBJ2-7; D uncertain. The germline V gene encodes CDR1 SGHRS and CDR2 YFSETQ. CDR3 length: 13 residues. Trimming took off 0 bases at V and 2 bases at J, with 6 bases between the two ends. CDR3 loop: CASSLDDTYEQYF. CDR3 DNA: TGCGCCAGCAGCTTGGACGATACCTACGAGCAGTACTTC.

This clone was recorded only once. This chain joins TRBV7-9 and TRBJ2-7; perhaps TRBD1 as D (6 bases). The CDR3 is made up of 13 amino acids. CDR1 and CDR2 (germline): SEHNR, FQNEAQ (reference sequence). The V gene lost 5 bases and the J gene lost 1 base, with 9 bases spanning the gap. This CDR3 is CASSTQGSYEQYF. Written as DNA, the CDR3 is TGTGCCAGCAGCACACAGGGTTCCTACGAGCAGTACTTC.

V is TRBV18 and J is TRBJ2-1, with 7 bases that match TRBD2. The germline V gene encodes CDR1 KGHSH and CDR2 LQKENI. CDR3 size: 17 residues. Germline trimming cut 6 bases from V and 2 bases from J; bases unmatched to any gene: 13. The CDR3 loop is CASSHKGPSGTYNEQFF. The CDR3 DNA reads as TGTGCCAGCTCTCACAAAGGCCCTAGCGGAACCTACAATGAGCAGTTCTTC.

The chain uses TRBV27 and TRBJ2-3; D not certain. Germline CDR1 and CDR2: MNHEY and SMNVEV (reference sequence). CDR3 length: 13 amino acids. Trimming removed 6 bases at V and 5 bases at J, with 12 bases between. CDR3 region: CASSPAAGDTQYF. CDR3 nucleotide sequence: TGTGCCAGCAGCCCGGCAGCCGGAGATACGCAGTATTTT.

As DNA, the CDR3 is TGTGCCAGCAGTGACCCGGGACAGGGGAATTACAATGAGCAGTTCTTC. Translation gives CASSDPGQGNYNEQFF. The rearrangement uses TRBV9 and TRBJ2-1, with 10 bases aligning to TRBD1. V dropped 5 bases and J dropped 4; count of bases not matched to a gene: 9. This CDR3 contains 16 residues. Germline CDR1 and CDR2: SGDLS and YYNGEE.

This chain connects TRBV5-8 to TRBJ1-1; 9 bases are shared with TRBD1. After removal of 3 bases from V and 3 bases from J, the junction contained 12 bases not matched to a gene. Germline V gives CDR1 SGHTS, CDR2 YDEGEE. The CDR3 is 17 amino acids. CDR3: CASSWTRTGVMDTEAFF. CDR3 coding DNA: TGTGCCAGCAGCTGGACTAGGACAGGGGTGATGGACACTGAAGCTTTCTTT.

The chain couples TRBV7-9 to TRBJ2-7; D perhaps matches TRBD2 (5 bases). Deletions cut 3 bases from V and 3 bases from J, with 18 bases between. This CDR3 has 16 amino acids. The germline gives CDR1 SEHNR, CDR2 FQNEAQ (reference sequence). This CDR3 reads CASSLWQPLRDYEQYF. DNA for the CDR3: TGTGCCAGCAGCTTGTGGCAACCGCTCCGGGACTACGAGCAGTACTTC.

The chain couples TRBV5-4 to TRBJ2-4, with D unresolved. V was pared by 4 bases and J by 0 bases, with 8 bases between. CDR1 and CDR2 (germline): SGHNT, YYREEE (reference sequence). The CDR3 covers 14 residues. CDR3 region: CASSVDLAKNIQYF. In nucleotides, the CDR3 is TGTGCCAGCAGCGTGGATTTAGCCAAAAACATTCAGTACTTC.

This chain uses TRBV27 with TRBJ2-5; D is possibly TRBD1 or TRBD2 (5 bases each). Trimming took off 7 bases at V and 5 bases at J, with 20 bases between the two ends. Germline V gene data show CDR1 as MNHEY and CDR2 as SMNVEV (reference sequence). The length of the CDR3 is 15 residues. The CDR3 nucleotides read TGTGCCAGCACCCCGGGGACCTTGGACGGGGAGACCCAGTACTTC. Protein: CASTPGTLDGETQYF.

Points on this clone: Other DNA sequences of this sample code for an identical CDR3. J is TRBJ1-5 and V is TRBV30; D is unclear. CDR3 length: 15 amino acids. V lost 0 bases, J lost 4 bases, and 13 bases lay in between. CDR1 and CDR2 (germline): GTSNPN, SVGIG (reference sequence). The DNA of the CDR3 is TGTGCCTGGAGTGTGCTGTTTGGTGGAAATCAGCCCCAGCATTTT. Residues: CAWSVLFGGNQPQHF.

V is TRBV7-9 and J is TRBJ1-2; TRBD1 matches 7 bases. The CDR3 runs 12 residues. The V and J ends lost 5 bases and 6 bases, in that order; junction bases with no gene match: 3. Germline V gives CDR1 SEHNR, CDR2 FQNEAQ (reference sequence). The CDR3 nucleotides are TGTGCCAGCAGCGTCGACAGGGATGGCTACACCTTC. This gives the protein CASSVDRDGYTF. The full variable domain, completed using reference TRBV7-9 and TRBJ1-2, is DTGVSQNPRHKITKRGQNVTFRCDPISEHNRLYWYRQTLGQGPEFLTYFQNEAQLEKSRLLSDRFSAERPKGSFSTLEIQRTEQGDSAMYLCASSVDRDGYTFGSGTRLTVV.